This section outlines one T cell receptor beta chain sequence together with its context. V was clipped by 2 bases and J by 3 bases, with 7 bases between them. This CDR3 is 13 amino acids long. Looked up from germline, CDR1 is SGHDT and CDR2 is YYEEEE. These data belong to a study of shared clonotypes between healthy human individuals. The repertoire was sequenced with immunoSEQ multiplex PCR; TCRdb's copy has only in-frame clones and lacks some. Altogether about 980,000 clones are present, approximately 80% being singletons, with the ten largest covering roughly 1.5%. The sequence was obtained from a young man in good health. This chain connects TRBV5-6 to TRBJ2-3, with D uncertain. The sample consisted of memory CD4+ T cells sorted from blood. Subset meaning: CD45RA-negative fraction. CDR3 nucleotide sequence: TGTGCCAGCAGCTTCACCAGGACAGATACGCAGTATTTT. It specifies CASSFTRTDTQYF.